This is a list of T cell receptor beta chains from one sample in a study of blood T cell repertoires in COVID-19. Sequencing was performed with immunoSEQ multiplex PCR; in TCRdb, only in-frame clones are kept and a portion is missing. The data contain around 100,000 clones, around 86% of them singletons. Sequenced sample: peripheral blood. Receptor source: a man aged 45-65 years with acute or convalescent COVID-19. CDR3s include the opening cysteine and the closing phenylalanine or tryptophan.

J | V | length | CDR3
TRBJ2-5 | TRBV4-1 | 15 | CASSQEASGQETQYF
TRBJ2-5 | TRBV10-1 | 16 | CASSSTGVFSGETQYF
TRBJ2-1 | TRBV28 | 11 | CATSAGNEQFF
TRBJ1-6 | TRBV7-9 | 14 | CASSHNTGDSPLHF
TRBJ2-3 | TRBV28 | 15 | CASSPRPDSADTQYF
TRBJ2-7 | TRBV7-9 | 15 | CASSSGTSGFDEQYF
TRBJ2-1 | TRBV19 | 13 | CATDRGRGNEQFF
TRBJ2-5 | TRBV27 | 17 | CASSLSASGSLEETQYF
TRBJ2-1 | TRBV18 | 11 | CASSPSNEQFF
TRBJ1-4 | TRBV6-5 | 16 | CASSYGQGVTNEKLFF
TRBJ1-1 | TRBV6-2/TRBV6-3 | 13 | CASSVAGYTEAFF
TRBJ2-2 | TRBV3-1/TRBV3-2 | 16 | CASSSRLAGDTGELFF
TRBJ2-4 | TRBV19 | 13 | CASSPGQGIIQYF
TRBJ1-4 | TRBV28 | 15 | CASSPQGTANEKLFF
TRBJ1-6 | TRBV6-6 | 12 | CASRAGDSPLHF
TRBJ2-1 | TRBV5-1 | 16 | CASSLEGASSYNEQFF
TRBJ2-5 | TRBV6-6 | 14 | CASSRGGSQETQYF
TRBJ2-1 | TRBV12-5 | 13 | CASGLPRGNEQFF
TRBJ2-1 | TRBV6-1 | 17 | CASSEWGQGAGGNEQFF
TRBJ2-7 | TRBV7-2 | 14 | CASSLGHSSYEQYF
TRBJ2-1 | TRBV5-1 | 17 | CASSPFGGASSYNEQFF
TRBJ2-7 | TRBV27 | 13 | CASQHPAGYEQYF
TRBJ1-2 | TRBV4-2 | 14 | CASSPAGPGYGYTF
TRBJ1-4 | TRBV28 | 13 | CASSWQRNEKLFF
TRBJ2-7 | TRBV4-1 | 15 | CASSQPNRALYEQYF
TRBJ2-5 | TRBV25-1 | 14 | CASSARLSQETQYF